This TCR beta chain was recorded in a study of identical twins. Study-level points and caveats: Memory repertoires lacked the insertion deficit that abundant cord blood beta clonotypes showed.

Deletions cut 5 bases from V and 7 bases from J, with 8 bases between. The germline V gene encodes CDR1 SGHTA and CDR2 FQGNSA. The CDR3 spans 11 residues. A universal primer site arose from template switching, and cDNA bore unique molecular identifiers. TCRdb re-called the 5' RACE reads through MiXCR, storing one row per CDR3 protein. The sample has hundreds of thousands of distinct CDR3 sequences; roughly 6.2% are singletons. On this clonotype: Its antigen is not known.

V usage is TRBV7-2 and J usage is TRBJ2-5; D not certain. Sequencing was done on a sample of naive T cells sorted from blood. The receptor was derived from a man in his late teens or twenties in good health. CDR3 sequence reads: CASSLQVTQYF. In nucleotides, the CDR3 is TGTGCCAGCAGCCTCCAGGTGACCCAGTACTTC.